The 19 T cell receptor beta chains below come from one sample, sequenced in a study of yellow fever vaccine responses in identical twins. TCRdb re-called the RT-PCR reads with MiXCR, one entry per CDR3 protein. This sample has fewer than 9,500 distinct CDR3 sequences, with approximately 88% found just once. The sample in question was T cells from blood (PBMCs), unsorted or a sorted subset (not recorded which), obtained before or after yellow fever vaccination (not recorded which). These receptors all come from a woman aged 18-29 years who received the yellow fever vaccine.

This chain links TRBV29-1 with TRBJ1-1; TRBD1 is a possible D gene (6 bases). Trimming stripped 5 bases from V and 5 bases from J, with 18 bases between. The V gene's germline CDR1 is SQVTM and CDR2 ANQGSEA. The CDR3 is 14 amino acids. CDR3 sequence (DNA): TGCAGCGTTCCCTGGGCAGGGGTGGGGACTGAAGCTTTCTTT. Translated: CSVPWAGVGTEAFF.

This rearrangement joins TRBV7-9 to TRBJ2-5; D is possibly TRBD1 (5 bases). The V end lost 3 bases, the J end lost 4 bases, and 12 bases lay between the germline ends. The CDR3 is made up of 14 amino acids. Germline CDR1 SEHNR, CDR2 FQNEAQ (reference sequence). CDR3 region: CASSFRQSRETQYF. CDR3 DNA: TGTGCCAGCAGCTTCAGACAGAGCCGAGAGACCCAGTACTTC.

The J gene is TRBJ1-1, the V gene TRBV5-1; weak D call: TRBD1 (6 bases). V lost 1 base and J 1 base, leaving 8 bases between the germline ends. The germline V gene encodes CDR1 SGHRS and CDR2 YFSETQ. The CDR3 is 14 residues long. The CDR3 DNA is TGCGCCAGCAGCTTGCGGGGGCGGAACACTGAAGCTTTCTTT. Translated, it gives CASSLRGRNTEAFF.

The V and J genes are TRBV10-3 and TRBJ2-1, with 7 bases aligning to TRBD1. The CDR3 is 16 residues long. Germline trimming cut 4 bases from V and 0 bases from J; bases unmatched to any gene: 6. Germline V gene data show CDR1 as ENHRY and CDR2 as SYGVKD. CDR3 nucleotides: TGTGCCATCAGTGCAACAGGGGCTAACTCCTACAATGAGCAGTTCTTC. It translates to CAISATGANSYNEQFF.

The V gene is TRBV7-9, the J gene TRBJ2-2; D is perhaps TRBD1 (6 bases). Germline loops: CDR1 SEHNR, CDR2 FQNEAQ (reference sequence). This CDR3 spans 15 amino acids. V gave up 5 bases and J gave up 1 base, with 11 bases separating them. The CDR3 bases are TGTGCCAGCAGCCTGGAGGACAGGAACACCGGGGAGCTGTTTTTT. It yields the protein CASSLEDRNTGELFF.

The V and J genes are TRBV4-1 and TRBJ2-7, with TRBD2 as a possible D gene (5 bases). The germline V gene has CDR1 MGHRA and CDR2 YSYEKL. Trimming removed 0 bases at V and 6 bases at J, with 6 bases between. CDR3 length: 12 amino acids. The CDR3: CASSQDGGEQYF. Written as DNA, the CDR3 is TGCGCCAGCAGCCAAGACGGAGGCGAGCAGTACTTC.

The chain links TRBV2 to TRBJ1-1; tentatively, D is TRBD1 (5 bases). This CDR3 has 15 residues. V was clipped by 2 bases and J by 14 bases, with 24 bases between them. Germline V gene sequence: CDR1 SNHLY, CDR2 FYNNEI. The CDR3 DNA reads as TGTGCCAGCAGTGAATCAGCCGGGACCGCCACTATCTTGTTCTTT. This sequence encodes CASSESAGTATILFF.

V and J are TRBV10-3 and TRBJ2-6; 8 bases match TRBD1. From germline, CDR1 is ENHRY and CDR2 SYGVKD. This CDR3 is built from 17 residues. Losses at the gene ends were 2 bases for V and 2 bases for J; bases not matched to a gene: 5. The CDR3 sequence: CAISERPGGAGANVLTF. As DNA, the CDR3 is TGTGCCATCAGTGAGCGACCAGGGGGCGCTGGGGCCAACGTCCTGACTTTC.

The CDR3 sequence is CASSQQGTTEAFF. CDR3 in DNA: TGTGCCAGCAGCCAACAGGGGACCACTGAAGCTTTCTTT. The genes are TRBV3-1 and TRBJ1-1; D perhaps matches TRBD1 (6 bases). The length of the CDR3 is 13 residues. Trimming removed 2 bases from V and 4 bases from J, with 8 bases in between. The germline V gene has CDR1 LGHDT and CDR2 YNNKEL (reference sequence).

The CDR3 sequence: CASSPRTDNEQFF. The CDR3 DNA is TGTGCCAGCTCACCACGGACTGACAATGAGCAGTTCTTC. The V and J genes are TRBV18 and TRBJ2-1, with D possibly TRBD2 on 5 matching bases. This CDR3 spans 13 amino acids. The V end lost 1 base, the J end lost 5 bases, and 6 bases lay between the germline ends. Per germline, CDR1 KGHSH and CDR2 LQKENI.

The V call is TRBV29-1, the J call TRBJ2-3; 8 bases fit TRBD2. J was trimmed by 6 bases and V by 4 bases; bases with no gene match: 18. Germline CDR1 reads SQVTM; CDR2 reads ANQGSEA. The length of the CDR3 is 17 residues. The CDR3 bases are TGCAGCGTTGTAATAAGGGATATGCGGGAGGCTGCGGATACGCAGTATTTT. Protein: CSVVIRDMREAADTQYF.

The V gene is TRBV13, the J gene TRBJ2-2; the D gene could be TRBD1 or TRBD2 (5 bases each). Trimming left V 6 bases short and J 3 bases short, with 14 bases between. The length of the CDR3 is 15 residues. The V gene's germline CDR1 is PRHDT and CDR2 FYEKMQ (reference sequence). The CDR3 nucleotides read TGTGCCAGCAGACGCGGGCAGGGCCACACCGGGGAGCTGTTTTTT. Translating gives CASRRGQGHTGELFF.

The J gene is TRBJ2-1, the V gene TRBV7-1; 8 nucleotides match TRBD2. TRBV7-1 is filed as an ORF, its function uncertain. Trimming removed 3 bases from V and 4 bases from J; junction bases left unmatched: 5. The CDR3 runs 15 residues. The CDR3 region is CASSSLLAAYNEQFF. The CDR3 DNA follows: TGTGCCAGCAGCTCCTTACTAGCGGCGTACAATGAGCAGTTCTTC.

The V gene is TRBV11-1, the J gene TRBJ2-3; D perhaps matches TRBD1 (6 bases). The V gene's germline CDR1 is SGHAT and CDR2 FQDESV (reference sequence). Trimming removed 5 bases at V and 2 bases at J, with 17 bases between. The length of the CDR3 is 16 residues. In nucleotides, the CDR3 is TGTGCCAGCAGCCGACCGGGACACGACTACACAGATACGCAGTATTTT. It is translated as CASSRPGHDYTDTQYF.

The chain couples TRBV6-6 to TRBJ1-2, with D tentatively TRBD1 (5 bases). The CDR3 is 15 amino acids. Trimming removed 7 bases from V and 4 bases from J, with 19 bases in between. The germline V gene has CDR1 MNHNY and CDR2 SVGAGI (reference sequence). CDR3 sequence reads: CASKSHDTRVYGYTF. The CDR3 DNA sequence: TGTGCCAGCAAGTCCCACGACACCAGGGTCTATGGCTACACCTTC.

This sequence joins TRBV15 and TRBJ2-1; 8 bases are a match to TRBD1. From germline, CDR1 is LNHNV and CDR2 YYDKDF (reference sequence). V dropped 1 base and J dropped 9; count of bases not matched to a gene: 2. The CDR3 has 13 residues. The CDR3, as DNA: TGTGCCACCAGCAGAGGCGGGACAGGTGAGCAGTTCTTC. As protein: CATSRGGTGEQFF.

This chain's CDR3 is CATQVAGDEQFF. CDR3 sequence (DNA): TGTGCCACCCAGGTGGCGGGGGATGAGCAGTTCTTC. The chain employs TRBV28 and TRBJ2-1; 7 bases are shared with TRBD2. Germline CDR1 reads MDHEN; CDR2 reads SYDVKM. The trim removed 10 bases at V and 8 bases at J, leaving 8 bases unmatched. The CDR3 length is 12 residues.

The rearrangement joins TRBV6-5 to TRBJ2-7; 13 nucleotides agree with TRBD2. The V gene end was trimmed by 0 bases and the J gene end by 4 bases; junction bases not matched to a gene: 3. The CDR3 totals 16 residues. Germline V gene lookup returns CDR1 MNHEY and CDR2 SVGAGI. In DNA form, the CDR3 reads TGTGCCAGCAGTTACTCCGGGACTAGCGGGACTTACGAGCAGTACTTC. Translation: CASSYSGTSGTYEQYF.

The rearrangement joins TRBV29-1 to TRBJ1-3; tentatively, D is TRBD1 (5 bases). CDR1 and CDR2 (germline): SQVTM, ANQGSEA. This CDR3 is 15 amino acids long. The ends were cut back, 4 bases at V and 0 bases at J, with 13 bases in the middle. The CDR3 sequence: CSVVGGPSSGNTIYF. The CDR3 coding sequence is TGCAGCGTTGTGGGGGGACCTTCCTCTGGAAACACCATATATTTT.